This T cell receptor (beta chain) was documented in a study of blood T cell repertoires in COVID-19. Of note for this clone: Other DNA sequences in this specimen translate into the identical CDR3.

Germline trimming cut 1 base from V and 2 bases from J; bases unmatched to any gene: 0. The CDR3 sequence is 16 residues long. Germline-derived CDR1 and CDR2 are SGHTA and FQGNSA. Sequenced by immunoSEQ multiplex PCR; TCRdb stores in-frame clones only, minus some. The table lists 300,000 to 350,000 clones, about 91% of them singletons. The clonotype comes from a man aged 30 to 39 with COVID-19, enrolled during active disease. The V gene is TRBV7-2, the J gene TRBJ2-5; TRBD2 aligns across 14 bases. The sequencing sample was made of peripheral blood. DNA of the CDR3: TGTGCCAGCAGCTTAGGACTAGCGGGGGGGCAAGAGACCCAGTACTTC. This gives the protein CASSLGLAGGQETQYF.